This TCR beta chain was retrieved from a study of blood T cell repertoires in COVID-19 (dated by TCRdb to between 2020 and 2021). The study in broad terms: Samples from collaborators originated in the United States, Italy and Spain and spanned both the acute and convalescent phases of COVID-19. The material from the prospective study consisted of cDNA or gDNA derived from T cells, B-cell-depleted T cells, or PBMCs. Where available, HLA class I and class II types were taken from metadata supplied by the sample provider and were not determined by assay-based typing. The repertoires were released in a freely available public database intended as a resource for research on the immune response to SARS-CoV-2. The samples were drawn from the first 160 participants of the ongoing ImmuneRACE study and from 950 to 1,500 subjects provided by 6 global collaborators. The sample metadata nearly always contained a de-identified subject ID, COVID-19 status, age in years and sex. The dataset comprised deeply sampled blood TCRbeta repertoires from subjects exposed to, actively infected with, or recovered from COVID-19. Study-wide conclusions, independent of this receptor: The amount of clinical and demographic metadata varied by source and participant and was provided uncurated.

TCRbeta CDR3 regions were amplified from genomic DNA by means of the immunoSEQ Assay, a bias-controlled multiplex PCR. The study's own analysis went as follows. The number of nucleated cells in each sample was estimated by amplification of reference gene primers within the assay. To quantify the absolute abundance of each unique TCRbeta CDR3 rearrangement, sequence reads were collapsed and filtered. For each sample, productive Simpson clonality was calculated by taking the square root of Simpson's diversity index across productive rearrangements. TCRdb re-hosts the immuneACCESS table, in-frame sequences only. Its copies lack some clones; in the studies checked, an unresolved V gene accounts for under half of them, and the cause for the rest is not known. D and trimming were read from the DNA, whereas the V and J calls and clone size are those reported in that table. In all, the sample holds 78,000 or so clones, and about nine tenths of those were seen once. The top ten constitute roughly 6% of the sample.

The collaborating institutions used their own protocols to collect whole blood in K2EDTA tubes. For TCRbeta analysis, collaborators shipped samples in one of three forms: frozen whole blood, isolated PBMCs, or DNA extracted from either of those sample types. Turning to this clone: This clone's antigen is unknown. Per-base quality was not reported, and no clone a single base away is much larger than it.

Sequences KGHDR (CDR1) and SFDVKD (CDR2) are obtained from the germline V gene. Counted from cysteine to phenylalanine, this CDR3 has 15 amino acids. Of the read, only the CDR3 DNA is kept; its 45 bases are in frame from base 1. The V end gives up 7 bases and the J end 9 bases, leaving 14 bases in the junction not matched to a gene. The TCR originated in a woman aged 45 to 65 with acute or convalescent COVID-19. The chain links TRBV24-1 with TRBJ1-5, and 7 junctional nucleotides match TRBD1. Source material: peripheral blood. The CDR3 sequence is CATSATGTPSGPQHF. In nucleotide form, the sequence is TGTGCCACCAGCGCGACAGGGACGCCCTCGGGGCCCCAGCATTTT.